The present TCR beta chain was sequenced within a study of human T cells and chemical hapten exposure. One entry per CDR3 protein, called by TCRdb with MiXCR from the RACE reads. The table lists about 65,000 distinct CDR3 sequences, around 6.1% of them singletons. This clonotype was detected many times. Germline V gene sequence: CDR1 MDHEN, CDR2 SYDVKM. Germline trimming cut 5 bases from V and 5 bases from J; bases unmatched to any gene: 8. The CDR3 has 16 residues. As to time point: healthy volunteer bleed at 6 weeks. The total RNA was obtained from whole blood that was not fractionated. The specimen sequenced was whole blood. The chain links TRBV28 to TRBJ2-7; 14 bases are shared with TRBD2. This TCR was sampled from a female donor in good health. Some clones in this sample may be carry-over from other donors' samples. The CDR3 DNA reads as TGTGCCAGCAGTACCGCCGGGACTAGCGGGAGTCACGAGCAGTACTTC. It codes for CASSTAGTSGSHEQYF.